The subject of this entry is one TCR beta chain. TCRdb re-called the PCR reads through MiXCR. The sample records over 25,000 clones, roughly 3.7% being singletons. These data are taken from a study of metastatic and nonmetastatic thyroid tumors. Prior to thyroid surgery, none of the patients had received any treatment. Input material: blood. This clonotype originated in a female donor with papillary thyroid cancer or a benign thyroid nodule (not recorded which). Some clones in this sample may be carry-over from other donors' samples.

CDR3 protein: CASIPGLPMGQYF. CDR3 sequence (DNA): TGTGCCAGCATCCCGGGACTACCTATGGGGCAGTACTTC. The rearrangement joins TRBV3-1 to TRBJ2-7; 7 positions match TRBD2. V lost 7 bases, J lost 9 bases, and 12 bases stayed unmatched. Germline CDR1 LGHDT, CDR2 YNNKEL (reference sequence). The CDR3 covers 13 residues.